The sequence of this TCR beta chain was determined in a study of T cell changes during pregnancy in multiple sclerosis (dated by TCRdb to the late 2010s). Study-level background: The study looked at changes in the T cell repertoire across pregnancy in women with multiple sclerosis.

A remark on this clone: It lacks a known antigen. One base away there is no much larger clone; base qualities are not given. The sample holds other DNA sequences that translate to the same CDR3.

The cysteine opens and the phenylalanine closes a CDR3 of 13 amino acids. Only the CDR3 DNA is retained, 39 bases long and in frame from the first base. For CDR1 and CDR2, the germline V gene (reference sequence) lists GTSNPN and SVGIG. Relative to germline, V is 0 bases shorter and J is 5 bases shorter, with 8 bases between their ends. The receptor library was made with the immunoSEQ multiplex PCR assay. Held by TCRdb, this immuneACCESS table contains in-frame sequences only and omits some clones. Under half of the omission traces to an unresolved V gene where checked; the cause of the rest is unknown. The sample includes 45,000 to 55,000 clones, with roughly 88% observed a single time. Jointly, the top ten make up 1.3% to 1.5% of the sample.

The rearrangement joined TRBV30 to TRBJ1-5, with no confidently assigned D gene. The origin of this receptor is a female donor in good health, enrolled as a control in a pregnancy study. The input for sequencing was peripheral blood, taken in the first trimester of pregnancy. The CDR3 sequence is CAWSVGGDQPQHF. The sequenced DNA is TGTGCCTGGAGTGTAGGAGGAGATCAGCCCCAGCATTTT.